This T cell receptor (beta chain) came from a study of blood T cell repertoires in COVID-19. Study in general: COVID-19 samples collected from the United States, Italy and Spain covered acute and convalescent phases. PBMCs, B-cell-depleted T cells, or T cells were the source of the cDNA or gDNA that made up the material.

V was trimmed by 3 bases and J by 0 bases, leaving 6 bases between them. The CDR3 has 13 amino acids. In the study's own analysis: Estimates of nucleated cell counts were drawn from the amplification of reference gene primers. Generated by immunoSEQ multiplex PCR, the TCRdb table keeps only in-frame clones and is missing some. That table supplies the V and J calls and clone size; D and trimming were determined from the DNA. The top ten clones hold 2.5% to 4% of a sample with some 350,000 clones, around 90% of them seen once. This TCR was sampled from a woman between 18 and 29 years old who had recovered from COVID-19. Material: peripheral blood. This chain connects TRBV12-3 or TRBV12-4 to TRBJ2-7; D gene uncertain. In DNA form, the CDR3 reads TGTGCCAGCAGTTTCGGTAGCTCCTACGAGCAGTACGTC. The encoded protein is CASSFGSSYEQYV.